This T cell receptor (beta chain) stems from a study of control samples from healthy donors and cancer patients. Germline V gene sequence: CDR1 MRHNA, CDR2 SNTAGT. The CDR3 sequence is 13 residues long. Trimming removed 10 bases from V and 0 bases from J, with 10 bases in between. This clone was detected only once. Data came from immunoSEQ multiplex PCR; TCRdb stores just in-frame clones and leaves some out. The repertoire has over 120,000 clones, more than 85% of them found once; the top ten carry 3.2%. Sequences were obtained from blood. The J gene is TRBJ2-1, the V gene TRBV6-4; D perhaps matches TRBD2 (6 bases). This receptor was identified in a man younger than 40 in good health. The CDR3, as DNA: TGTGCCACTCGGGAGAGCTCCTACAATGAGCAGTTCTTC. The encoded protein is CATRESSYNEQFF.